These 10 T cell receptor beta chains originate from one sample sequenced in a study of blood T cell repertoires in COVID-19. The protocol was immunoSEQ multiplex PCR, while the TCRdb copy is restricted to in-frame clones and leaves out a portion. Of 200,000 to 250,000 clones listed, about 80% are singletons. Sequencing was carried out using PBMCs or T cells enriched from blood (not recorded which). The origin of the receptors is a woman between 45 and 60 years old who had been exposed to COVID-19.

This clone was detected only once. The chain recombines TRBV3-1 (or the pseudogene TRBV3-2) with TRBJ1-6, with D maybe TRBD1 (6 bases). Germline V lookup: CDR1 LGHDT, CDR2 YNNKEL (reference sequence). Trimming stripped 3 bases from V and 16 bases from J, with 10 bases between. This CDR3 has 11 residues. The DNA of the CDR3 is TGTGCCAGCAGCCAGCAGGGGTCTCTCCACTTT. It specifies CASSQQGSLHF.

The J gene is TRBJ1-2, the V gene TRBV5-5, with D possibly matching TRBD1 (5 bases). This CDR3 is 13 amino acids long. Per germline, CDR1 SGHKS and CDR2 YYEKEE (reference sequence). V was clipped by 0 bases and J by 3 bases, with 6 bases between them. The CDR3 DNA reads as TGTGCCAGCAGCTTGGCGGGGGACTATGGCTACACCTTC. Translating gives CASSLAGDYGYTF.

This chain connects TRBV9 to TRBJ1-1; TRBD1 is a possible D gene (6 bases). Trimming cost V 4 bases and J 1 base, with 8 bases left between them. There are 13 residues in the CDR3. CDR1 and CDR2 from the germline V gene are SGDLS and YYNGEE. The CDR3 is CASSIQGNTEAFF. The DNA for the CDR3 is TGTGCCAGCAGCATACAGGGGAACACTGAAGCTTTCTTT.

This chain uses TRBV3-1 (or the pseudogene TRBV3-2) with TRBJ2-1, with a possible D match to TRBD2 (7 bases). The CDR3 runs to 13 residues. Germline values: CDR1 LGHDT, CDR2 YNNKEL (reference sequence). V lost 0 bases and J lost 12, with 12 bases in between. The CDR3 nucleotides read TGTGCCAGCAGCCAAGACCAGGGGAGGGCGCAGTTCTTC. The encoded protein is CASSQDQGRAQFF.

The chain has TRBV7-2 and TRBJ1-2; perhaps TRBD1 as D (6 bases). Trimming took 5 bases from V and 4 from J, leaving 17 bases between them. Germline CDR1 reads SGHTA; CDR2 reads FQGNSA. The CDR3 loop spans 15 amino acids. The CDR3 bases are TGTGCCAGCAGCCAACGGACAGACCCCATCTATGGCTACACCTTC. This codes for CASSQRTDPIYGYTF. Supplemented by reference TRBV7-2 and TRBJ1-2, the full variable domain reads GAGVSQSPSNKVTEKGKDVELRCDPISGHTALYWYRQSLGQGLEFLIYFQGNSAPDKSGLPSDRFSAERTGGSVSTLTIQRTQQEDSAVYLCASSQRTDPIYGYTFGSGTRLTVV.

In this sample, this clone turned up once. The rearrangement joins TRBV5-5 to TRBJ1-1, with D uncertain. There are 14 residues in the CDR3. Trimming took 0 bases from V and 2 from J, leaving 8 bases between them. Germline-derived CDR1 and CDR2 are SGHKS and YYEKEE (reference sequence). This CDR3 is CASSLGAPNTEAFF. The CDR3 DNA follows: TGTGCCAGCAGCTTGGGCGCCCCAAACACTGAAGCTTTCTTT.

V gene TRBV24-1 combines with J gene TRBJ2-2, with D uncertain. Looked up from germline, CDR1 is KGHDR and CDR2 is SFDVKD. This CDR3 is 13 amino acids long. The germline V and J ends were trimmed by 5 bases and 7 bases, with 10 bases remaining between them. The CDR3 DNA reads as TGTGCCACCAGTGGTACCTGGAGCGGGGAGCTGTTTTTT. Translation: CATSGTWSGELFF.

Here the CDR3 reads CASSPTGHRLMEQFF. CDR3 nucleotide sequence: TGTGCCAGCAGTCCTACTGGGCACAGGCTCATGGAGCAGTTCTTC. The V gene is TRBV25-1, the J gene TRBJ2-1; D is possibly TRBD1 (5 bases). The germline CDR1 and CDR2 sequences are MGHDK and SYGVNS. The CDR3 covers 15 residues. The V gene lost 5 bases and the J gene lost 10 bases, with 21 bases spanning the gap. Full variable domain (outside the CDR3, taken from reference TRBV25-1 and TRBJ2-1): EADIYQTPRYLVIGTGKKITLECSQTMGHDKMYWYQQDPGMELHLIHYSYGVNSTEKGDLSSESTVSRIRTEHFPLTLESARPSHTSQYLCASSPTGHRLMEQFFGPGTRLTVL.

The V gene is TRBV28, the J gene TRBJ1-1, with D perhaps matching TRBD1 (5 bases). Germline V lookup: CDR1 MDHEN, CDR2 SYDVKM. The V end lost 6 bases, the J end lost 3 bases, and 14 bases lay between the germline ends. CDR3 length: 14 amino acids. CDR3 bases: TGTGCCAGCAGGTGGGGCCGGGGGGACACTGAAGCTTTCTTT. Protein sequence: CASRWGRGDTEAFF.

Note on this clone: Other DNA sequences in the same sample also yield this CDR3. J is TRBJ1-1 and V is TRBV19, with 7 bases aligning to TRBD1. The CDR3 totals 14 residues. Germline V gene lookup returns CDR1 LNHDA and CDR2 SQIVND (reference sequence). With V trimmed by 1 base and J by 2 bases, 1 base remained unmatched. The CDR3, as DNA: TGTGCCAGTAGTATAGGACAGGGCAACACTGAAGCTTTCTTT. Protein sequence: CASSIGQGNTEAFF.